This is a list of T cell receptor beta chains from one sample in a study of shared clonotypes between healthy human individuals. Repertoires were generated with immunoSEQ multiplex PCR, while TCRdb's copy carries only in-frame clones and drops some. The repertoire consists of approximately 2,300,000 clones, with 85% to 95% occurring once and the leading ten covering 0.37%. Specimen: naive CD4+ T cells from PBMCs. These receptors were taken from a man between 18 and 35 years old in good health. Some clones in this sample may be carry-over from other donors' samples. Both conserved end residues are part of each CDR3.

TRBV6-5	TRBJ1-6	CASRSTGEGSPLHF
TRBV28	TRBJ2-3	CASSRQTDTQYF
TRBV28	TRBJ2-5	CASSFSGGLQETQYF
TRBV5-1	TRBJ2-7	CASSLVGPAYEQYF
TRBV5-1	TRBJ2-3	CASSTGLDGDTQYF
TRBV29-1	TRBJ2-7	CSVAWVGRANGYEQYF
TRBV4-1	TRBJ2-2	CASSQDRTGWTGELFF
TRBV2	TRBJ1-4	CASSEAHTGGGEKLFF
TRBV7-9	TRBJ2-6	CASSGTGGGGANVLTF
TRBV20-1	TRBJ1-2	CSALLANGYTF
TRBV28	TRBJ2-7	CASDQGQNYEQYF
TRBV11-3	TRBJ1-1	CASSLVHWSVGSNTEAFF
TRBV27	TRBJ2-5	CASSDQGTGNWKQYF
TRBV5-8	TRBJ2-7	CASSFLPGVGYEQYF
TRBV9	TRBJ1-6	CASSVVPGYNSPLHF
TRBV5-4	TRBJ2-1	CASMESGDTYNEQFF
TRBV28	TRBJ2-5	CASSSERETQYF
TRBV9	TRBJ2-3	CASSGFGLVLADTQYF
TRBV19	TRBJ2-7	CASSSGTSGGPPYEQYF
TRBV7-9	TRBJ2-2	CASSLAGPNTGELFF
TRBV6-5	TRBJ2-2	CASSFRLGPTGELFF
TRBV19	TRBJ1-3	CASSNPGNTIYF
TRBV7-2	TRBJ1-5	CASSRPLGQGAGQPQHF
TRBV6-6	TRBJ1-1	CASTLGVPGTEAFF
TRBV10-3	TRBJ2-7	CATRWAAEQYF
TRBV23-1	TRBJ1-4	CASSTPSFLASEEKLFF
TRBV19	TRBJ1-5	CASSAIQGASQPQHF
TRBV5-1	TRBJ2-3	CASSLERLAGQDTQYF
TRBV10-3	TRBJ2-7	CAISDSVLLREQYF
TRBV28	TRBJ1-2	CASSLRGRGRYTF
TRBV15	TRBJ1-1	CATSRAPGQGNTEAFF
TRBV10-2	TRBJ2-7	CASEAGALYEQYF
TRBV4-2	TRBJ2-2	CASSRPRREGSTGELFF
TRBV11-2	TRBJ2-1	CASSLGVSVRDEQFF
TRBV28	TRBJ2-7	CASSYPLAPSSYEQYF
TRBV6-5	TRBJ2-1	CASSFERGYNEQFF
TRBV27	TRBJ2-3	CASSPRPPDTQYF
TRBV2	TRBJ2-1	CASLAGEGNEQFF
TRBV5-1	TRBJ1-2	CASSSDGQAGYTF
TRBV27	TRBJ2-7	CASSLVSGRASYEQYF
TRBV18	TRBJ2-1	CASSFGMNEQFF
TRBV9	TRBJ1-2	CASSVKGRGYTF
TRBV28	TRBJ2-2	CASSLAVPGELFF
TRBV28	TRBJ2-7	CASSLSGTRNEQYF
TRBV19	TRBJ2-2	CAGGRTFGTGELFF
TRBV5-1	TRBJ2-2	CASSGASGGDTGELFF
TRBV18	TRBJ2-7	CASSPRVSGSYEQYF
TRBV27	TRBJ1-2	CASGPVGGPYYGYTF
TRBV7-6	TRBJ1-5	CASSLGGRGDTPQHF
TRBV18	TRBJ2-1	CASSPWVGLAGGYNEQFF
TRBV14	TRBJ2-1	CASSQGLERDSYNEQFF
TRBV30	TRBJ1-2	CATRGGSGGRYGYTF
TRBV27	TRBJ1-1	CASSLARGRDAFF
TRBV5-1	TRBJ2-3	CASSIPRDRSTDTQYF
TRBV5-1	TRBJ2-7	CASSLEGGTLSYEQYF
TRBV9	TRBJ2-4	CASSSTPHGTLGAKNIQYF